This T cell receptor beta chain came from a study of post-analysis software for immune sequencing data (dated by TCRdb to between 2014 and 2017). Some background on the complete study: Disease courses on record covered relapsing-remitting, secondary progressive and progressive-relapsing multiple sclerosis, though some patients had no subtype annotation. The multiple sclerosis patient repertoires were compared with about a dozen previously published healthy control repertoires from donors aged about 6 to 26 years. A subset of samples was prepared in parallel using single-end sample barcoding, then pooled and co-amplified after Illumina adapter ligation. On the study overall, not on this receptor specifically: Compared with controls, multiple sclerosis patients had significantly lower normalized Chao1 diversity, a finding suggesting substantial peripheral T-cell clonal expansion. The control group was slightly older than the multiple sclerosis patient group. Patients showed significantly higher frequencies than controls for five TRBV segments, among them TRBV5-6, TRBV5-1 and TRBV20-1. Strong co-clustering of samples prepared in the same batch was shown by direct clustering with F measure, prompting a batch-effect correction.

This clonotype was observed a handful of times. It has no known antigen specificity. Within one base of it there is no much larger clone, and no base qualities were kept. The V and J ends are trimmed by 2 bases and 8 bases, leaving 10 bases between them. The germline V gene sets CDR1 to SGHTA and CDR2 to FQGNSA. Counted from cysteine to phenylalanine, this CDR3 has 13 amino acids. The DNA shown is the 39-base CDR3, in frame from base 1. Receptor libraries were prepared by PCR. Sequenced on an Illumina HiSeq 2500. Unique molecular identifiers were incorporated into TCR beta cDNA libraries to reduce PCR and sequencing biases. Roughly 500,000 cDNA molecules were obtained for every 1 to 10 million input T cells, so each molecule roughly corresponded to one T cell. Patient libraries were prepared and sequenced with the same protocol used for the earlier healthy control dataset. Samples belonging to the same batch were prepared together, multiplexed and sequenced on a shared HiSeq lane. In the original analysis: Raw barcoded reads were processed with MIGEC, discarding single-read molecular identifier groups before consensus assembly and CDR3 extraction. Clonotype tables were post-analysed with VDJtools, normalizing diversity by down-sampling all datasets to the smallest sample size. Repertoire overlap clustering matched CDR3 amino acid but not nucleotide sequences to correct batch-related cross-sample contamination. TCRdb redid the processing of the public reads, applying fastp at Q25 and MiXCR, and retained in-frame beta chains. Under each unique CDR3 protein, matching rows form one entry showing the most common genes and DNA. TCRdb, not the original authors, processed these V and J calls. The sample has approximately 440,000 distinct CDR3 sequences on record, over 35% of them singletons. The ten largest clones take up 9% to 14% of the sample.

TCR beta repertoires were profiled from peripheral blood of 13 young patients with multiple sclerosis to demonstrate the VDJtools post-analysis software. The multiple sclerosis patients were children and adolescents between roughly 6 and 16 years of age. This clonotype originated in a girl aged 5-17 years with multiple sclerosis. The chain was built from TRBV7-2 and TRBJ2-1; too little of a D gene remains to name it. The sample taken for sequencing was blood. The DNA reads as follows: TGTGCCAGCAGCTTAAACGTTCGGGATGAGCAGTTCTTC. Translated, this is CASSLNVRDEQFF. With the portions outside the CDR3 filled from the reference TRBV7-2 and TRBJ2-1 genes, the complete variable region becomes GAGVSQSPSNKVTEKGKDVELRCDPISGHTALYWYRQSLGQGLEFLIYFQGNSAPDKSGLPSDRFSAERTGGSVSTLTIQRTQQEDSAVYLCASSLNVRDEQFFGPGTRLTVL.